The 9 T cell receptor beta chains listed next were all sequenced from one sample in a study of cytomegalovirus exposure and HLA in healthy donors. Primers included in the PCR were 60 Vbeta and 13 Jbeta primers. TCRdb keeps only in-frame clones here, not all; method: immunoSEQ multiplex PCR. This table has some 150,000 clones, around 86% appearing once. Sequenced material: PBMCs. These receptors came from a female donor in good health and CMV-seronegative.

This clone was detected a few times. V gene TRBV18 combines with J gene TRBJ2-6, with TRBD2 matching over 16 bases. V was pared by 3 bases and J by 0 bases, with 5 bases of the junction left unmatched. This CDR3 is built from 20 residues. In germline, CDR1 is KGHSH, CDR2 LQKENI. The CDR3 spells CASSPGLAGGKSSGANVLTF. CDR3 nucleotide sequence: TGTGCCAGCTCACCGGGACTAGCGGGAGGGAAAAGCTCTGGGGCCAACGTCCTGACTTTC.

The genes are TRBV27 and TRBJ2-5; 10 bases agree with TRBD1. The CDR3 runs 14 residues. Germline lookup yields CDR1 MNHEY and CDR2 SMNVEV (reference sequence). Losses at the gene ends were 5 bases for V and 5 bases for J; bases not matched to a gene: 5. As DNA, the CDR3 is TGTGCCAGCAGTAGGGACAGGGGATGGGAGACCCAGTACTTC. It encodes CASSRDRGWETQYF.

The chain recombines TRBV5-6 with TRBJ1-5; D gene uncertain. In germline, CDR1 is SGHDT, CDR2 YYEEEE. Trimming took 6 bases from V and 4 from J, leaving 17 bases between them. This CDR3 has 15 residues. The chain's CDR3 is CASMSRSWQNQPQHF. The CDR3 DNA reads as TGTGCCAGCATGTCCAGGTCTTGGCAAAATCAGCCCCAGCATTTT. The full variable domain, rest sourced from reference TRBV5-6 and TRBJ1-5, is DAGVTQSPTHLIKTRGQQVTLRCSPKSGHDTVSWYQQALGQGPQFIFQYYEEEERQRGNFPDRFSGHQFPNYSSELNVNALLLGDSALYLCASMSRSWQNQPQHFGDGTRLSIL.

The rearrangement links TRBV15 to TRBJ2-7, with D uncertain. The CDR3 is 13 residues long. Germline CDR1 and CDR2: LNHNV and YYDKDF (reference sequence). The V gene lost 0 bases and the J gene lost 4 bases, with 7 bases spanning the gap. For the CDR3, the DNA is TGTGCCACCAGCAGAGATCGAGAGTACGAGCAGTACTTC. It encodes CATSRDREYEQYF. The full variable domain, its missing parts supplied by reference TRBV15 and TRBJ2-7, is DAMVIQNPRYQVTQFGKPVTLSCSQTLNHNVMYWYQQKSSQAPKLLFHYYDKDFNNEADTPDNFQSRRPNTSFCFLDIRSPGLGDTAMYLCATSRDREYEQYFGPGTRLTVT.

The chain is built from TRBV29-1 and TRBJ1-1; unclear D gene. Germline V gene data show CDR1 as SQVTM and CDR2 as ANQGSEA. CDR3 length: 14 residues. V lost 6 bases and J 0 bases, leaving 14 bases between the germline ends. The CDR3 loop is CSVGLGGLNTEAFF. CDR3 sequence (DNA): TGCAGCGTCGGACTGGGAGGCCTGAACACTGAAGCTTTCTTT. Full variable domain (outside the CDR3, taken from reference TRBV29-1 and TRBJ1-1): SAVISQKPSRDICQRGTSLTIQCQVDSQVTMMFWYRQQPGQSLTLIATANQGSEATYESGFVIDKFPISRPNLTFSTLTVSNMSPEDSSIYLCSVGLGGLNTEAFFGQGTRLTVV.

Written as DNA, the CDR3 is TGTGCCAGCTTTACGGGAACTGAAGCTTTCTTT. Amino acids: CASFTGTEAFF. The V and J genes are TRBV28 and TRBJ1-1; unclear D gene. The CDR3 is 11 residues long. Germline V gene lookup returns CDR1 MDHEN and CDR2 SYDVKM. V was shortened by 8 bases and J by 5 bases, with 9 bases between the two germline ends.

The chain joins TRBV9 to TRBJ2-1, with TRBD2 matching over 11 bases. With 0 bases clipped from V and 6 bases from J, the junction kept 5 bases outside the gene matches. The CDR3 contains 16 residues. Germline V gene lookup returns CDR1 SGDLS and CDR2 YYNGEE. This CDR3 is CASSVGTSGRANEQFF. In DNA form, the CDR3 reads TGTGCCAGCAGCGTAGGCACTAGCGGGAGAGCCAATGAGCAGTTCTTC.

This clone has more than one count but fewer than ten. The V gene is TRBV11-3, the J gene TRBJ2-1; TRBD2 might be the D (5 bases). Germline V gene lookup returns CDR1 SGHNT and CDR2 YENEEA. The V gene lost 1 base and the J gene lost 6 bases, with 13 bases spanning the gap. This CDR3 region has 15 residues. CDR3: CASSLARGSSNEQFF. The CDR3, as DNA: TGTGCCAGCAGCTTAGCGAGAGGGTCAAGCAATGAGCAGTTCTTC.

The CDR3 DNA reads TGTGCCAGCAGCGTTCGGACAGCTTACCTAAGCACAGATACGCAGTATTTT. Its protein product is CASSVRTAYLSTDTQYF. The rearrangement links TRBV9 to TRBJ2-3; D is perhaps TRBD1 (6 bases). Between the trimmed V and J ends, which lost 2 bases and 0 bases, there was a span of 16 bases. Germline V gene data show CDR1 as SGDLS and CDR2 as YYNGEE. The CDR3 is 17 residues long. The full variable domain, in which reference TRBV9 and TRBJ2-3 provide the parts outside the CDR3, is DSGVTQTPKHLITATGQRVTLRCSPRSGDLSVYWYQQSLDQGLQFLIQYYNGEERAKGNILERFSAQQFPDLHSELNLSSLELGDSALYFCASSVRTAYLSTDTQYFGPGTRLTVL.